The 31 T cell receptor beta chains in this list originate from one sample, sequenced in a study of cytomegalovirus exposure and HLA in healthy donors. PCR amplification relied on 60 Vbeta primers (plus 13 Jbeta primers). Profiling relied on immunoSEQ multiplex PCR, and the TCRdb table lists in-frame clones only, not all of them. The data show approximately 170,000 clones, roughly 80% seen once. Sequences were obtained from PBMCs. The receptor source for this set is a man between 45 and 60 years old in good health and CMV-seropositive.

This clone was seen a handful of times. The genes are TRBV7-2 and TRBJ2-1; D is ambiguous. Germline V lookup: CDR1 SGHTA, CDR2 FQGNSA. V lost 2 bases, J lost 4 bases, and 6 bases lay in between. CDR3 length equals 13 residues. DNA of the CDR3: TGTGCCAGCAGCTTATCAGGTTACAATGAGCAGTTCTTC. This encodes CASSLSGYNEQFF.

The rearrangement joins TRBV14 to TRBJ1-1, with D hard to call. The V gene's germline CDR1 is SGHDN and CDR2 FVKESK. Trimming removed 1 base from V and 2 bases from J, with 8 bases in between. The CDR3 loop spans 14 amino acids. In DNA, the CDR3 is TGTGCCAGCAGCCAAGTCCGGGTAAACACTGAAGCTTTCTTT. Residues: CASSQVRVNTEAFF.

This clone occurred once. The rearrangement links TRBV9 to TRBJ1-5, with 7 positions matching TRBD1. CDR1 SGDLS and CDR2 YYNGEE come from the germline V gene. The CDR3 extends over 15 amino acids. V was pared by 8 bases and J by 6 bases, with 14 bases of the junction left unmatched. The CDR3 protein is CASSEGANSAQPQHF. CDR3 coding DNA: TGTGCCAGTTCAGAGGGGGCTAACTCCGCTCAGCCCCAGCATTTT.

This clone occurred once. The J gene is TRBJ1-1, the V gene TRBV6-6, with D possibly being TRBD1 (5 bases). Germline lookup yields CDR1 MNHNY and CDR2 SVGAGI (reference sequence). This CDR3 has 13 amino acids. The V gene lost 2 bases and the J gene lost 8 bases, with 12 bases spanning the gap. The CDR3 region has the DNA TGTGCCAGCAGTTACCCCGCTCCAGGGGAAGCTTTCTTT. It specifies CASSYPAPGEAFF.

The chain joins TRBV9 to TRBJ2-3; 8 nucleotides agree with TRBD2. Trimming removed 0 bases from V and 2 bases from J; junction bases left unmatched: 5. Germline loops: CDR1 SGDLS, CDR2 YYNGEE. CDR3 length: 16 residues. The CDR3 here is CASSVAGSGDTDTQYF. Here the CDR3 DNA reads TGTGCCAGCAGCGTAGCCGGTAGCGGGGACACAGATACGCAGTATTTT.

The genes are TRBV18 and TRBJ1-2; 10 bases agree with TRBD1. Looked up from germline, CDR1 is KGHSH and CDR2 is LQKENI. This CDR3 has 13 amino acids. The V segment lost 3 bases and the J segment 8 bases; nucleotides outside the gene matches: 3. CDR3 protein: CASSPGQGRGYTF. The CDR3 DNA reads TGTGCCAGCTCACCGGGACAGGGGAGAGGCTACACCTTC.

The genes are TRBV28 and TRBJ1-1; 7 bases fit TRBD1. The CDR3 is 16 residues long. In germline, CDR1 is MDHEN, CDR2 SYDVKM. V lost 6 bases to trimming and J lost 0 bases; unmatched junction nucleotides: 10. The CDR3 DNA is TGTGCCAGCAGCTTTCCAAGGGACAGTATGAACACTGAAGCTTTCTTT. Encoded protein: CASSFPRDSMNTEAFF.

The chain combines TRBV6-5 with TRBJ1-1; TRBD1 might be the D (5 bases). With 7 bases removed from V and 1 base from J, the gap between germline ends came to 16 bases. Per germline, CDR1 MNHEY and CDR2 SVGAGI. This CDR3 is 15 amino acids long. This chain's CDR3 is CASTKGRGANTEAFF. CDR3 DNA sequence: TGTGCCAGCACTAAGGGGAGGGGCGCGAACACTGAAGCTTTCTTT.

The genes are TRBV28 and TRBJ1-1; D not resolved. This CDR3 comprises 13 residues. Per germline, CDR1 MDHEN and CDR2 SYDVKM. V was clipped by 4 bases and J by 12 bases, with 18 bases between them. CDR3: CASSYWTDLSSFF. The CDR3 coding sequence is TGTGCCAGCAGTTATTGGACTGACCTTTCGTCTTTCTTT.

The rearrangement joins TRBV5-1 to TRBJ2-7, with TRBD2 identical over 7 bases. This CDR3 contains 13 residues. Germline CDR1 and CDR2: SGHRS and YFSETQ. V lost 1 base to trimming and J lost 5 bases; unmatched junction nucleotides: 3. The CDR3, as DNA: TGCGCCAGCAGCTTGTGGGGGGGGGACGAGCAGTACTTC. Translated, it gives CASSLWGGDEQYF.

The chain carries TRBV19 and TRBJ1-1; TRBD1 aligns across 7 bases. The V gene's germline CDR1 is LNHDA and CDR2 SQIVND (reference sequence). Trimming removed 9 bases from V and 4 bases from J; junction bases left unmatched: 14. This CDR3 contains 15 residues. The CDR3 DNA reads as TGTGCCAGCATACTCTACAGGGGAAGTAGCACTGAAGCTTTCTTT. It codes for CASILYRGSSTEAFF.

This clone was seen only a few times. This rearrangement joins TRBV6-1 to TRBJ2-3, with D possibly being TRBD1 (6 bases). V was pared by 6 bases and J by 1 base, with 11 bases between. The germline V gene has CDR1 MNHNS and CDR2 SASEGT. This CDR3 is 14 amino acids long. The CDR3 DNA follows: TGTGCCAGCAGACAGGGCAGGGGCACAGATACGCAGTATTTT. Translated: CASRQGRGTDTQYF.

This chain links TRBV30 with TRBJ2-5, with TRBD1 matching over 7 bases. The V gene's germline CDR1 is GTSNPN and CDR2 SVGIG (reference sequence). This CDR3 contains 13 residues. With V trimmed by 0 bases and J by 4 bases, 2 bases remained unmatched. The CDR3 sequence: CAWSVGGGETQYF. In DNA, the CDR3 is TGTGCCTGGAGTGTAGGGGGCGGAGAGACCCAGTACTTC.

The chain employs TRBV5-4 and TRBJ2-5; TRBD2 agrees at 8 bases. Looked up from germline, CDR1 is SGHNT and CDR2 is YYREEE (reference sequence). V lost 4 bases, J lost 5 bases, and 4 bases stayed unmatched. The CDR3 length is 13 residues. DNA for the CDR3: TGTGCCAGCAGCCCGACTAGCGCGGAGACCCAGTACTTC. Encoded protein: CASSPTSAETQYF.

This clone occurred once. This sequence joins TRBV5-1 and TRBJ2-5; TRBD1 might be the D (6 bases). The last part of the DNA fits TRBJ2-7 better; the J call may be wrong. Germline CDR1 is SGHRS and CDR2 is YFSETQ. The CDR3 is made up of 13 amino acids. For the CDR3, the DNA is TGCGCCAGCAGCTTGACGCCGACAGGCGAGCAGTACTTC. Encoded protein: CASSLTPTGEQYF.

The chain carries TRBV2 and TRBJ2-2; 9 bases agree with TRBD1. Trimming removed 7 bases from V and 4 bases from J; junction bases left unmatched: 4. The CDR3 contains 14 residues. CDR1 is SNHLY, CDR2 FYNNEI, per germline. The CDR3 spells CASNRGRATGELFF. The CDR3, as DNA: TGTGCCAGCAACAGGGGGCGCGCCACCGGGGAGCTGTTTTTT.

The chain's CDR3 is CASKTQTGAESPLHF. The CDR3 nucleotides read TGTGCCTCGAAGACCCAGACAGGGGCTGAGTCACCCCTCCACTTT. This chain uses TRBV30 with TRBJ1-6, with TRBD1 matching 8 bases. This CDR3 has 15 residues. The J segment lost 10 bases and the V segment lost 7 bases, leaving 15 bases of the junction unmatched. Looked up from germline, CDR1 is GTSNPN and CDR2 is SVGIG (reference sequence).

This clone was seen a few times. The CDR3 coding sequence is TGTGCCAGCAGTCCCGGGACTAGCGGCACAGATACGCAGTATTTT. This translates into CASSPGTSGTDTQYF. This rearrangement joins TRBV6-5 to TRBJ2-3; 10 bases fit TRBD2. Germline CDR1 and CDR2: MNHEY and SVGAGI. The CDR3 spans 15 residues. V trimming: 5 bases; J trimming: 1 base; junction bases outside the gene matches: 3.

The genes are TRBV7-3 and TRBJ2-5; D call uncertain. Trimming took off 5 bases at V and 2 bases at J, with 9 bases between the two ends. Germline CDR1 SGHTA, CDR2 FQGTGA. This CDR3 has 13 residues. The CDR3 sequence: CASSPGPQETQYF. DNA for the CDR3: TGTGCCAGCAGCCCAGGTCCACAAGAGACCCAGTACTTC. Supplemented by reference TRBV7-3 and TRBJ2-5, the full variable domain reads GAGVSQTPSNKVTEKGKYVELRCDPISGHTALYWYRQSLGQGPEFLIYFQGTGAADDSGLPNDRFFAVRPEGSVSTLKIQRTERGDSAVYLCASSPGPQETQYFGPGTRLLVL.

This clone is a singleton in its sample. V is TRBV5-1 and J is TRBJ2-3, with TRBD2 matching 12 bases. Germline assignment: CDR1 SGHRS and CDR2 YFSETQ. The CDR3 spans 16 residues. V shed 4 bases, J shed 2 bases, and the junction held 5 bases outside the gene matches. CDR3 coding DNA: TGCGCCAGCAGCCCACGACTAGCGGGGGCCACAGATACGCAGTATTTT. Translation gives CASSPRLAGATDTQYF.

J is TRBJ2-7 and V is TRBV5-1; tentative D call: TRBD2 (5 bases). The length of the CDR3 is 15 residues. V lost 3 bases and J lost 6, with 19 bases in between. Germline loops: CDR1 SGHRS, CDR2 YFSETQ. The CDR3 DNA reads TGCGCCAGCAGCTGGACTTCGGTCCCCAAGGGCGAGCAGTACTTC. Protein: CASSWTSVPKGEQYF.

V is TRBV7-9 and J is TRBJ1-4; maybe TRBD1 (6 bases). In germline, CDR1 is SEHNR, CDR2 FQNEAQ (reference sequence). The CDR3 loop spans 16 amino acids. The V end was cut by 3 bases, the J end by 3 bases, with 14 bases between. CDR3 loop: CASSFFQGSPNEKLFF. In DNA form, the CDR3 reads TGTGCCAGCAGCTTCTTCCAGGGGTCCCCTAATGAAAAACTGTTTTTT.

This clone was picked up one time. This chain connects TRBV4-3 to TRBJ1-4; D is unresolved. The germline V gene has CDR1 LGHNA and CDR2 YSLEER. V dropped 3 bases and J dropped 7 bases, with 15 bases sitting between them. The CDR3 runs to 15 residues. CDR3 region: CASSQGRQGSEKLFF. As DNA, the CDR3 is TGCGCCAGCAGCCAGGGGAGACAAGGAAGTGAAAAACTGTTTTTT.

The rearrangement joins TRBV5-4 to TRBJ2-3; the match to TRBD2 covers 12 bases. The V and J ends lost 4 bases and 7 bases, in that order; junction bases with no gene match: 7. Germline V gene lookup returns CDR1 SGHNT and CDR2 YYREEE (reference sequence). The CDR3 is made up of 15 amino acids. The chain's CDR3 is CASSPRLAGENTQYF. CDR3 nucleotide sequence: TGTGCCAGCAGCCCACGACTAGCGGGGGAAAATACGCAGTATTTT.

The chain couples TRBV15 to TRBJ2-3, with TRBD2 matching 13 bases. The length of the CDR3 is 15 residues. Germline trimming cut 3 bases from V and 8 bases from J; bases unmatched to any gene: 5. CDR1 is LNHNV and CDR2 is YYDKDF in the germline V gene (reference sequence). The CDR3 DNA reads as TGTGCCACCAGCAGGAGGACTAGCGGGAGCCCTACGCAGTATTTT. Translated: CATSRRTSGSPTQYF.

J is TRBJ2-3 and V is TRBV6-6, with TRBD1 identical over 10 bases. Per the germline V gene, CDR1 is MNHNY and CDR2 is SVGAGI (reference sequence). The CDR3 consists of 15 residues. The J segment lost 7 bases and the V segment lost 6 bases, leaving 10 bases of the junction unmatched. CDR3 sequence reads: CASRLRTGGGNTQYF. CDR3 sequence (DNA): TGTGCCAGCAGGCTCCGGACAGGGGGGGGCAATACGCAGTATTTT.

This chain links TRBV30 with TRBJ2-7; tentative D call: TRBD2 (6 bases). V was shortened by 0 bases and J by 4 bases, with 13 bases between the two germline ends. Germline V CDR1 and CDR2: GTSNPN, SVGIG (reference sequence). This CDR3 is 14 amino acids long. In DNA, the CDR3 is TGTGCCTGGAGTGTTTTAGCGGAGGTGTACGAGCAGTACTTC. Protein: CAWSVLAEVYEQYF.

V is TRBV4-3 and J is TRBJ2-1; no reliable D call. The CDR3 runs to 13 residues. V was trimmed by 1 base and J by 5 bases, leaving 6 bases between them. Looked up from germline, CDR1 is LGHNA and CDR2 is YSLEER. The CDR3 loop reads CASSQGLDNEQFF. As DNA, the CDR3 is TGCGCCAGCAGCCAAGGGCTAGACAATGAGCAGTTCTTC.

The genes are TRBV7-3 and TRBJ1-2; 8 nucleotides agree with TRBD1. The germline V gene encodes CDR1 SGHTA and CDR2 FQGTGA. The CDR3 is 15 amino acids. V dropped 5 bases and J dropped 3; count of bases not matched to a gene: 8. The DNA of the CDR3 is TGTGCCAGCAGCCGGACAGGGACGGAAGACTATGGCTACACCTTC. Its protein is CASSRTGTEDYGYTF. Based on the CDR3 plus reference TRBV7-3 and TRBJ1-2, the full variable domain is GAGVSQTPSNKVTEKGKYVELRCDPISGHTALYWYRQSLGQGPEFLIYFQGTGAADDSGLPNDRFFAVRPEGSVSTLKIQRTERGDSAVYLCASSRTGTEDYGYTFGSGTRLTVV.

The chain is built from TRBV7-9 and TRBJ2-7; perhaps TRBD1 as D (6 bases). V was shortened by 5 bases and J by 0 bases, with 17 bases between the two germline ends. The germline gives CDR1 SEHNR, CDR2 FQNEAQ (reference sequence). The CDR3 consists of 16 residues. The CDR3 DNA reads as TGTGCCAGCAGCCCTAAGGAAAGGGGGTTCTCCTACGAGCAGTACTTC. It encodes CASSPKERGFSYEQYF. The full variable domain, rest sourced from reference TRBV7-9 and TRBJ2-7, is DTGVSQNPRHKITKRGQNVTFRCDPISEHNRLYWYRQTLGQGPEFLTYFQNEAQLEKSRLLSDRFSAERPKGSFSTLEIQRTEQGDSAMYLCASSPKERGFSYEQYFGPGTRLTVT.

This clone was recorded only once. The chain has TRBV7-6 and TRBJ2-2; TRBD1 might be the D (6 bases). Germline CDR1 reads SGHVS; CDR2 reads FNYEAQ. V lost 3 bases and J 0 bases, leaving 8 bases between the germline ends. The CDR3 contains 15 residues. In DNA, the CDR3 is TGTGCCAGCAGCTTTAGGGGGACGAACACCGGGGAGCTGTTTTTT. It codes for CASSFRGTNTGELFF.